This T cell receptor beta chain came from a study of technical replicates of blood from a few donors. V dropped 6 bases and J dropped 7; count of bases not matched to a gene: 4. Looked up from germline, CDR1 is LGHNT and CDR2 is FRNRAP. This CDR3 has 12 residues. The table came from immunoSEQ multiplex PCR; TCRdb's copy has only in-frame clones and leaves some out. The sample records more than 90,000 clones, 90% to 95% being singletons. Input material: T cells isolated from PBMCs. The TCR sequence derives from a human donor in good health. The rearrangement uses TRBV12-5 and TRBJ1-2, with TRBD1 identical over 8 bases. CDR3 sequence (DNA): TGTGCTAGTGGCCAGGGGGCGGGTGGCTACACCTTC. Protein sequence: CASGQGAGGYTF.